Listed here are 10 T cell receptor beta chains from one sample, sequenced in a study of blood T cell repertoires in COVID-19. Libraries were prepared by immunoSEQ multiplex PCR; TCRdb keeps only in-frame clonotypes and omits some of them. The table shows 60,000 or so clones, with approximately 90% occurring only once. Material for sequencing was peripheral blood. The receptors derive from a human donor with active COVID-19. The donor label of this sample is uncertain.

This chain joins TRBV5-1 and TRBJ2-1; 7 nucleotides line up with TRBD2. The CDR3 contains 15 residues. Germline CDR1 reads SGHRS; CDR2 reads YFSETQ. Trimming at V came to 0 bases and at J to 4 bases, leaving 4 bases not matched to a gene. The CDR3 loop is CASSLAGLLYNEQFF. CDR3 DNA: TGCGCCAGCAGCTTGGCGGGACTACTATACAATGAGCAGTTCTTC.

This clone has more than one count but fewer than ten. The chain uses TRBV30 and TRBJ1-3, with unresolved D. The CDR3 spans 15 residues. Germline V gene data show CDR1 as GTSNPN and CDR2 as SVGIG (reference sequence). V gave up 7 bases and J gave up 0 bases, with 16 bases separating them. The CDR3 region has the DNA TGTGCCTTCGGGTTAAGGAGATTCTCTGGAAACACCATATATTTT. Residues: CAFGLRRFSGNTIYF. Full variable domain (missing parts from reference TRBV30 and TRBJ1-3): SQTIHQWPATLVQPVGSPLSLECTVEGTSNPNLYWYRQAAGRGLQLLFYSVGIGQISSEVPQNLSASRPQDRQFILSSKKLLLSDSGFYLCAFGLRRFSGNTIYFGEGSWLTVV.

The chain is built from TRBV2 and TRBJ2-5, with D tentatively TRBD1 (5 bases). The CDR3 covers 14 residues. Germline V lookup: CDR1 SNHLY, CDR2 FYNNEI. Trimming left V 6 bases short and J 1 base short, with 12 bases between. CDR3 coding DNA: TGTGCCAGCAGCGCCGACAGATCCCAAGAGACCCAGTACTTC. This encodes CASSADRSQETQYF. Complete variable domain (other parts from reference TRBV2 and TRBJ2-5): EPEVTQTPSHQVTQMGQEVILRCVPISNHLYFYWYRQILGQKVEFLVSFYNNEISEKSEIFDDQFSVERPDGSNFTLKIRSTKLEDSAMYFCASSADRSQETQYFGPGTRLLVL.

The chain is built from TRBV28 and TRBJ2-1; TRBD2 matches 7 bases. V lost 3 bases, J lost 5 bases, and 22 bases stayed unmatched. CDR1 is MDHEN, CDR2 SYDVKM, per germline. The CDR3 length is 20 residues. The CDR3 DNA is TGTGCCAGCAGTTTCCCCTTCCGGCGGCCGAGGGAGGGGATGAACAATGAGCAGTTCTTC. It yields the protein CASSFPFRRPREGMNNEQFF. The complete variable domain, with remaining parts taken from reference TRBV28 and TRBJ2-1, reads DVKVTQSSRYLVKRTGEKVFLECVQDMDHENMFWYRQDPGLGLRLIYFSYDVKMKEKGDIPEGYSVSREKKERFSLILESASTNQTSMYLCASSFPFRRPREGMNNEQFFGPGTRLTVL.

This CDR3 reads CASSPRAGQNTEAFF. The CDR3 nucleotides read TGTGCCAGCAGCCCACGGGCGGGGCAGAACACTGAAGCTTTCTTT. The genes are TRBV7-9 and TRBJ1-1, with D possibly matching TRBD1 (5 bases). CDR3 length: 15 residues. The V end lost 5 bases, the J end lost 1 base, and 14 bases lay between the germline ends. The germline V gene encodes CDR1 SEHNR and CDR2 FQNEAQ (reference sequence). Combining the CDR3 with reference TRBV7-9 and TRBJ1-1 gives the whole variable domain DTGVSQNPRHKITKRGQNVTFRCDPISEHNRLYWYRQTLGQGPEFLTYFQNEAQLEKSRLLSDRFSAERPKGSFSTLEIQRTEQGDSAMYLCASSPRAGQNTEAFFGQGTRLTVV.

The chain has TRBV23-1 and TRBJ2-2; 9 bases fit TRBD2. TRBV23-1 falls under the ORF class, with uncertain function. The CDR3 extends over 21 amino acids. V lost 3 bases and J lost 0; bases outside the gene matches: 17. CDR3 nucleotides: TGCGCCAGCAGTCAGGTTACGCCCGGGACTAGCTTAGGCGCGAACACCGGGGAGCTGTTTTTT. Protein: CASSQVTPGTSLGANTGELFF.

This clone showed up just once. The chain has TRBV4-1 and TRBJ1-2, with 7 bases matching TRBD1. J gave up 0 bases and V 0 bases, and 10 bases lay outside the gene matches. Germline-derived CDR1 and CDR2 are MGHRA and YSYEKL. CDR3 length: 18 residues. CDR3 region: CASSQDSPGTAANYGYTF. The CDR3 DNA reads TGCGCCAGCAGCCAAGATTCCCCTGGGACAGCAGCTAACTATGGCTACACCTTC.

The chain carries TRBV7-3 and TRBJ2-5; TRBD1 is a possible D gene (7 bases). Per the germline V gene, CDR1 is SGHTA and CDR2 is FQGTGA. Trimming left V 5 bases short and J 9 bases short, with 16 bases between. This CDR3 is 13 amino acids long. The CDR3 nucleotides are TGTGCCAGCAGCCAAGGGCAGGGGGAGGCCCAGTACTTC. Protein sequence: CASSQGQGEAQYF. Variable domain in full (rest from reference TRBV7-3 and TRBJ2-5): GAGVSQTPSNKVTEKGKYVELRCDPISGHTALYWYRQSLGQGPEFLIYFQGTGAADDSGLPNDRFFAVRPEGSVSTLKIQRTERGDSAVYLCASSQGQGEAQYFGPGTRLLVL.

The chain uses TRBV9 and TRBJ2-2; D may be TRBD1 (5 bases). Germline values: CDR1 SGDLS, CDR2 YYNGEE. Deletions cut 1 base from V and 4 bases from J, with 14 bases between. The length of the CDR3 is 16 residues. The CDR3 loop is CASSVRFAGPTGELFF. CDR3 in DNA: TGTGCCAGCAGCGTAAGGTTTGCAGGGCCCACCGGGGAGCTGTTTTTT. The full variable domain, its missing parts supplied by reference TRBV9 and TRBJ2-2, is DSGVTQTPKHLITATGQRVTLRCSPRSGDLSVYWYQQSLDQGLQFLIQYYNGEERAKGNILERFSAQQFPDLHSELNLSSLELGDSALYFCASSVRFAGPTGELFFGEGSRLTVL.

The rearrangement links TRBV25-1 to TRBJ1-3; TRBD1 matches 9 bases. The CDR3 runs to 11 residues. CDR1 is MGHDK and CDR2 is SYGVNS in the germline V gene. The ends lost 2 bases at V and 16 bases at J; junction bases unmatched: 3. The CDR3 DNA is TGTGCCAGCAGTGAAGACAGGGGGTGGTATTTT. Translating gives CASSEDRGWYF.